This TCR beta chain was sequenced for a study of blood T cell repertoires in COVID-19. Looking at the study overall: Researchers got acute and convalescent COVID-19 samples from the United States, Italy and Spain. T cells, B-cell-depleted T cells, or PBMCs provided the cDNA or gDNA that served as material.

Method: immunoSEQ multiplex PCR; TCRdb's copy keeps in-frame clones and lacks some. Of around 160,000 clones in the sample, 70% to 90% were seen once. This TCR derives from a man younger than 35 with acute or convalescent COVID-19. Source material: peripheral blood.

In DNA form, the CDR3 reads TGTGCCAGCAGCCTTCAACCGGGCAGGGCCTACGAGCAGTACTTC. Amino acid sequence: CASSLQPGRAYEQYF. V is TRBV14 and J is TRBJ2-7; D perhaps matches TRBD1 (5 bases). CDR1 and CDR2 (germline): SGHDN, FVKESK. Trimming took off 4 bases at V and 2 bases at J, with 15 bases between the two ends. This CDR3 contains 15 residues.